This T cell receptor beta chain came from a study of resident and recirculating memory T cells in vitiligo. TCRdb keeps only in-frame clones here, not all; method: immunoSEQ multiplex PCR. Among 70,000 to 75,000 clones, approximately 90% were seen once, and the ten largest hold just under 5%. No change in lesions over the prior 6 months defined stable disease. Patients had to be free of confetti depigmentation, indicating active vitiligo. Trimming removed 0 bases at V and 0 bases at J, with 15 bases between. This CDR3 region has 17 residues. The germline V gene has CDR1 SGHRS and CDR2 YFSETQ. The source material was blood. V gene TRBV5-1 combines with J gene TRBJ1-2; D might be TRBD1 (5 bases). The clonotype originates from a male donor with vitiligo. In DNA, the CDR3 is TGCGCCAGCAGCTTGGCCGGGACTTCGGGGTCTAACTATGGCTACACCTTC. This gives the protein CASSLAGTSGSNYGYTF.